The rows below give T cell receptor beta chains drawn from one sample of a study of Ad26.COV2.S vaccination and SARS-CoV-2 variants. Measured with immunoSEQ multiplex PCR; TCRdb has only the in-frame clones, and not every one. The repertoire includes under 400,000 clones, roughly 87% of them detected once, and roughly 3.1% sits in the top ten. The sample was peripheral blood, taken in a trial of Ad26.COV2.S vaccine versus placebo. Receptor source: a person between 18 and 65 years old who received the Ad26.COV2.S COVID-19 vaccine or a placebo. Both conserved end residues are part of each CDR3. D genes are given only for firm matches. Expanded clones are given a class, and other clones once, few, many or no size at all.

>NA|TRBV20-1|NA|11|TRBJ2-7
TGCAGTTCCGCGGGATCCTACGAGCAGTACTTC
CSSAGSYEQYF
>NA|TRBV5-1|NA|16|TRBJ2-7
TGCGCCAGCAGCTTGGCGTCGTACTCGAGCTCCTACGAGCAGTACTTC
CASSLASYSSSYEQYF
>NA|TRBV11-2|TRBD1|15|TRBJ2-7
TGTGCCAGCAGAGAGCTAGGGACAGGGGTCTACGAGCAGTACTTC
CASRELGTGVYEQYF
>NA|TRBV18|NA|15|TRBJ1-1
TGTGCCAGCTCACCTTCGTCGGACATGACAACTGAAGCTTTCTTT
CASSPSSDMTTEAFF
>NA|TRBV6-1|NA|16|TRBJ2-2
TGTGCCAGCAGTGAAGCTTCCACTCTGAACACCGGGGAGCTGTTTTTT
CASSEASTLNTGELFF
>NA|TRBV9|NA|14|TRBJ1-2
TGTGCCAGCAGCGTAGGGGCAGGGAGCTATGGCTACACCTTC
CASSVGAGSYGYTF
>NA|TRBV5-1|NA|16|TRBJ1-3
TGCGCCAGCAGCGCCGGCTCAGGGTTTAGTGGAAACACCATATATTTT
CASSAGSGFSGNTIYF
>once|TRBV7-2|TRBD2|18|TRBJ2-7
TGTGCCAGCAGCTTAGGGGCCAGCGGGGGCTCCCTCGGGAACGAGCAGTACTTC
CASSLGASGGSLGNEQYF
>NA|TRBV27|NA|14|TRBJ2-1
TGTGCCAGCAGGACCCTGGGGGATTACAATGAGCAGTTCTTC
CASRTLGDYNEQFF
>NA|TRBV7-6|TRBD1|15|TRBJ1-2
TGTGCCAGCAGCACGATGACAGGGGGCAGAGGTGGCTACACCTTC
CASSTMTGGRGGYTF
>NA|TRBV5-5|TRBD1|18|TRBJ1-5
TGTGCCAGCAGCCGAACAGGGGGCTTAGAGGAGGGCAATCAGCCCCAGCATTTT
CASSRTGGLEEGNQPQHF
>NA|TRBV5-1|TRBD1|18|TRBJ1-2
TGCGCCAGCAGCTTGGTCCCCCCGGACAGGGCCCTAGGCTATGGCTACACCTTC
CASSLVPPDRALGYGYTF
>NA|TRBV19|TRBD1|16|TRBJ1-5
TGTGCCAGTCGGCGACAGGGGCCATCCCGCAATCAGCCCCAGCATTTT
CASRRQGPSRNQPQHF
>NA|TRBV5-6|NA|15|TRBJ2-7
TGTGCCAGCAGCAAGGGCGGGGTGGGAGCCTACGAGCAGTACTTC
CASSKGGVGAYEQYF
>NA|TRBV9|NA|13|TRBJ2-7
TGTGCCAGCAGCGTAGAGGGGAGCTACGAGCAGTACTTC
CASSVEGSYEQYF
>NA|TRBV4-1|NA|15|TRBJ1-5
TGCGCCAGCAGCCGCCTGGGACGAGGCAATCAGCCCCAGCATTTT
CASSRLGRGNQPQHF
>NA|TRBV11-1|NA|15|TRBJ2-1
TGTGCCAGCAGCTTTTTCGGGACGGTACTATATGAGCAGTTCTTC
CASSFFGTVLYEQFF
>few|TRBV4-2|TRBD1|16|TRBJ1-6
TGTGCCAGCAGCCAAGGGGACAGGGGGTATAATTCACCCCTCCACTTT
CASSQGDRGYNSPLHF
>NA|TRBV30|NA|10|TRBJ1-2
TGTGCCATGGGGATGAAGGGCTACACCTTC
CAMGMKGYTF
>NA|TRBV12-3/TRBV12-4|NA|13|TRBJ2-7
TGTGCCAGCAGTCCAAGGGCTACCTACGAGCAGTACTTC
CASSPRATYEQYF
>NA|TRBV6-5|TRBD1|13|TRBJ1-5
TGTGCCAGCGGAGGACAGGGGAATCAGCCCCAGCATTTT
CASGGQGNQPQHF
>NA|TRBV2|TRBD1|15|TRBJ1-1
TGTGCCAGCACCTTATTGGACAGGACCGGCACTGAAGCTTTCTTT
CASTLLDRTGTEAFF
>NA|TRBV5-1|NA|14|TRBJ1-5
TGCGCCAGCAGCTCGGGGAATAGCAATCAGCCCCAGCATTTT
CASSSGNSNQPQHF
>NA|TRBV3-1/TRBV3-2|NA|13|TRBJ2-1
TGTGCCAGCAGCCAAGATGGGCCACCCCCCCGGATCTTC
CASSQDGPPPRIF
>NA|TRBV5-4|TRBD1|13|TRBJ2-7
TGTGCCAGCAGCGCCGGGACAGAGTACGAGCAGTACTTC
CASSAGTEYEQYF